This is a list of T cell receptor beta chains from one sample in a study of tumor-infiltrating lymphocytes in primary liver carcinoma. Each CDR3 protein is one row after TCRdb ran MiXCR on the multiplex PCR reads. This table holds tens of thousands of distinct CDR3 sequences, roughly 80% found once. Source material: tumor-adjacent normal liver tissue. All receptors derive from a man in his forties with primary liver carcinoma and hepatitis B virus infection. Each CDR3 is given with its conserved first and last residue. Fields, in order: D gene, J gene, V gene, clone size, CDR3 protein, CDR3 DNA. The D gene is left open where the match is weak. Clone size appears in some rows only: once, few, many, or a class for an expanded clone.

-,TRBJ2-3,TRBV29-1,-,CSFEDNPDTQYF,TGCAGTTTTGAAGACAATCCAGATACGCAGTATTTT
-,TRBJ1-1,TRBV13,-,CVSRSGVSPEPFF,TGTGTCAGCCGCTCAGGGGTTTCCCCTGAACCTTTCTTT
TRBD2,TRBJ2-4,TRBV11-2,-,CTSSLGTSGIAKNIQYF,TGTACCAGCAGCTTAGGTACTAGCGGGATTGCCAAAAACATTCAGTACTTC
TRBD2,TRBJ2-3,TRBV19,-,CASSIGSGSLTDTQYF,TGTGCCAGTAGTATTGGTAGCGGGAGTCTAACAGATACGCAGTATTTT
-,TRBJ1-1,TRBV5-5,-,CASSCIRNTEAFF,TGTGCCAGCAGCTGTATTAGGAACACTGAAGCCTTCTTT
-,TRBJ2-7,TRBV7-9,many,CASSQSAGGEQYF,TGTGCCAGCAGCCAGAGCGCCGGAGGTGAGCAGTACTTC
TRBD2,TRBJ2-7,TRBV5-4,-,CASSFPSGRAYEQCF,TGTGCCAGCAGCTTTCCGAGCGGGAGGGCCTACGAGCAGTGCTTC
TRBD2,TRBJ2-1,TRBV6-5,many,CASGSGGEQFF,TGTGCCAGCGGGAGCGGGGGTGAGCAGTTCTTC
-,TRBJ2-1,TRBV6-2/TRBV6-3,-,CASSQALYSRSLYNEQFF,TGTGCCAGCAGTCAGGCCCTTTATAGCCGATCGCTCTACAATGAGCAGTTCTTC
-,TRBJ1-4,TRBV29-1,few,CSVRGHGNEKLFF,TGCAGCGTTCGGGGACATGGGAATGAAAAATTGTTTTTT
TRBD2,TRBJ2-1,TRBV11-3,-,CANSLDSGSGHNEQFF,TGTGCGAACAGTCTCGATAGCGGGAGCGGGCACAATGAGCAGTTCTTC
TRBD1,TRBJ1-2,TRBV7-9,-,CASGSGTDPYGYTF,TGTGCCAGCGGCTCCGGGACAGACCCCTATGGCTATACCTTC
-,TRBJ2-3,TRBV29-1,-,CSVSGSNRPQYF,TGCAGCGTTTCAGGCAGCAATCGGCCCCAGTATTTT
TRBD2,TRBJ2-1,TRBV5-1,-,CASCFSGGYNEQIF,TGCGCCAGCTGCTTTAGCGGGGGGTACAATGAGCAGATCTTC
-,TRBJ1-2,TRBV6-5,-,CASNAGTSYTF,TGTGCCAGCAATGCCGGGACAAGCTACACCTTC
-,TRBJ1-1,TRBV29-1,medium-sized,CSVRDNTEAFF,TGCAGCGTCCGCGATAACACTGAAGCTTTCTTT
-,TRBJ2-7,TRBV29-1,-,CSVGGLSTYEQHF,TGCAGCGTCGGGGGGCTATCGACCTACGAGCAGCACTTC
TRBD2,TRBJ2-1,TRBV11-2,-,CASNLDTSARSPFF,TGTGCCAGCAACTTAGATACTAGCGCGAGGTCTCCGTTCTTC
-,TRBJ2-5,TRBV11-2,-,CADSRSGGQETQYF,TGTGCCGACAGCCGAAGCGGCGGTCAAGAGACCCAGTACTTC
-,TRBJ1-1,TRBV6-1,-,CASSGGEGQGTNTEAFF,TGTGCCAGCAGTGGAGGTGAAGGGCAGGGCACTAACACTGAAGCTTTCTTT
-,TRBJ2-3,TRBV4-3,-,CASSPGGGATDTQYF,TGCGCCAGCAGCCCTGGGGGTGGCGCCACAGATACGCAGTATTTT
-,TRBJ1-6,TRBV25-1,-,CANSEFFSSPLHF,TGTGCGAACAGTGAATTCTTTAGTTCACCTCTCCACTTC
TRBD1,TRBJ2-1,TRBV11-2,-,CASSTPGQGVNERFF,TGTGCTAGCAGCACTCCGGGACAGGGTGTCAATGAGCGGTTCTTC
-,TRBJ2-7,TRBV7-9,-,CVSNKDLEGREQYF,TGTGTCAGCAATAAGGACTTGGAGGGTCGCGAGCAATACTTC
-,TRBJ2-1,TRBV4-3,many,CASSQDPGKVRRFF,TGCGCCAGCAGCCAAGATCCGGGAAAAGTGAGGCGGTTCTTC
TRBD2,TRBJ2-7,TRBV5-1,-,CASSVSGGESQQYF,TGCGCCAGCAGCGTATCGGGAGGGGAGTCGCAGCAGTACTTC
-,TRBJ2-7,TRBV29-1,-,CSAMTSRTGTPCEQYF,TGTAGCGCCATGACTTCTAGGACCGGCACTCCCTGCGAGCAGTACTTC
TRBD2,TRBJ2-3,TRBV6-5,-,CASNPGLVGIDTQYF,TGTGCTAGCAATCCAGGACTAGTGGGAATAGATACGCAGTATTTT
-,TRBJ2-1,TRBV11-2,-,CASSTPGYGFNEQFF,TGTGCCAGCAGCACTCCGGGATATGGTTTCAATGAGCAATTCTTC
-,TRBJ2-3,TRBV5-8,-,CATTLGGRSTDTQYF,TGTGCCACTACCCTGGGGGGGCGTAGCACAGATACGCAGTATTTT
-,TRBJ2-7,TRBV14,-,CASSRYMGSQYF,TGTGCCAGCAGCCGCTATATGGGTTCACAGTACTTC
-,TRBJ2-7,TRBV4-2,once,CTSSQDWKEQYF,TGTACCAGCAGTCAAGATTGGAAGGAGCAGTACTTC
-,TRBJ1-1,TRBV6-1,many,CASSEFQGTSEAFF,TGTGCCAGCAGTGAATTCCAGGGAACGAGTGAAGCTTTCTTT
-,TRBJ2-1,TRBV7-9,-,CASILGSYNEQFF,TGTGCCAGCATCTTAGGCTCATACAATGAACAGTTCTTC
TRBD2,TRBJ2-1,TRBV11-1,-,CVSSIGKTSGATRFGNEQFF,TGTGTCAGTAGCATAGGAAAGACTAGCGGGGCCACACGGTTCGGCAATGAGCAGTTCTTC
-,TRBJ2-3,TRBV7-8,-,CACSSTGGGYSDTLYF,TGTGCCTGCAGCTCAACAGGGGGGGGATATTCGGATACGCTATATTTT
-,TRBJ2-5,TRBV11-1,-,CANSLHMGQETQYF,TGTGCCAATAGCCTACACATGGGCCAAGAGACTCAGTACTTC